The present T cell receptor beta chain was sequenced within a study of blood T cells in healthy people across ages. Using a J-beta primer mix together with a sample-barcoded 5' primer, a second PCR was run for roughly 6 to 11 cycles. TCRdb re-called the 5' RACE reads through MiXCR, storing one row per CDR3 protein. Here the sample spans around 500,000 distinct CDR3 sequences, 40% to 55% being singletons. Trimming took off 0 bases at V and 7 bases at J, with 4 bases between the two ends. Germline lookup yields CDR1 DFQATT and CDR2 SNEGSKA (reference sequence). This CDR3 is 11 amino acids long. This clonotype was observed a few times.

Sequencing input: blood. The receptor was isolated from an elderly man in good health. V usage is TRBV20-1 and J usage is TRBJ2-1; no clear D. In nucleotides, the CDR3 is TGCAGTGCTAGAGAATGGAATGAGCAGTTCTTC. Its translation is CSAREWNEQFF.